Below are 3 T cell receptor beta chains sequenced from a single sample in a study of T cells in Graves' hyperthyroidism and ophthalmopathy (dated by TCRdb to between 2017 and 2020). The receptor library was made with multiplex PCR. The sample was run on an Illumina HiSeq 2000. The TCR beta CDR3 regions were amplified from RNA transcripts. For the first round of RT-PCR on the TCR CDR3, the HTBI primer set was used together with the Qiagen OneStep RT-PCR kit. TCRdb's own reprocessing of the public reads used fastp at Q25 and MiXCR and kept productive beta chains. Merged by CDR3 protein, the rows form single entries marked with the most common genes and DNA. The sample includes roughly 510,000 distinct CDR3 sequences, with less than 25% observed a single time. The ten largest clones capture about 26% of the sample. The sample was blood. These receptors originate from a man younger than 30 with Graves' hyperthyroidism.

CDR3 protein: CASTEGRNSYEQYF. DNA of the CDR3: TGTGCCAGCACCGAGGGCAGAAACTCCTACGAGCAGTACTTC. The rearrangement uses TRBV12-3 or TRBV12-4 and TRBJ2-7, with a possible D match to TRBD2 (5 bases). The CDR3 is 14 amino acids. V lost 7 bases to trimming and J lost 0 bases, with 13 bases between them.

Ten or more counts support this clonotype. J is TRBJ2-7 and V is TRBV6-2 or TRBV6-3; TRBD1 is a possible D gene (6 bases). This CDR3 region has 19 residues. V was pared by 6 bases and J by 3 bases, with 30 bases between. Germline V gene sequence: CDR1 MNHEY, CDR2 SVGEGT. The CDR3 sequence: CASRGKGGESLGSGYEQYF. CDR3 sequence (DNA): TGTGCCAGCAGGGGAAAAGGGGGTGAGAGCCTAGGTTCAGGCTACGAGCAGTACTTC.

Comments on this clonotype: Possible read error: a much larger clone is one base away. The CDR3 bases are TGTTCCTGGAGACCGGGACAGAACACCGGGGAGCTGTTTTTT. This sequence encodes CSWRPGQNTGELFF. The chain links TRBV30 to TRBJ2-2; D is possibly TRBD1 (6 bases). This CDR3 spans 14 amino acids. Looked up from germline, CDR1 is GTSNPN and CDR2 is SVGIG (reference sequence).